This entry describes one TCR beta chain. The sample originates from a study of shared clonotypes between healthy human individuals. Each subset's genomic DNA was shared equally among a number of immunoSEQ plates. In the source study's methods: Owing to the provision of junction-only sequences devoid of quality scores by immunoSEQ, filtering differed. Data came from immunoSEQ multiplex PCR; TCRdb stores just in-frame clones and leaves some out. V, J and clone size are taken as reported in that table, and D and trimming were inferred from the DNA itself. This table holds about 100,000 clones, about 63% found once. The CDR3 is made up of 16 amino acids. V was pared by 1 base and J by 5 bases, with 14 bases between. Germline V CDR1 and CDR2: MGHRA, YSYEKL.

This chain connects TRBV4-1 to TRBJ1-4; D is ambiguous. Material: memory CD8+ T cells sorted from blood. Sample subset: CD45RO+ cells pooled with CCR7-negative TemRA cells. This receptor was taken from a woman under 40 in good health. In DNA form, the CDR3 reads TGCGCCAGCAGCCAAGTTTTCAGATTGGAGAATGAAAAACTGTTTTTT. The encoded protein is CASSQVFRLENEKLFF.